This T cell receptor beta chain was identified during a study of control samples from healthy donors and cancer patients. This clone was detected only once. Clones were sequenced by immunoSEQ multiplex PCR, and TCRdb holds only the in-frame ones, with some missing. The profile shows 65,000 to 95,000 clones, about 87% of them singletons. Sequencing was carried out using blood. The sequence was collected from a man aged 45-65 years in good health.

CDR3 coding DNA: TGTGCCAGCAGTTATAACAGGGACGGCACTGAAGCTTTCTTT. Residues: CASSYNRDGTEAFF. The chain uses TRBV6-6 and TRBJ1-1, with D perhaps matching TRBD1 (6 bases). The germline V and J ends were trimmed by 3 bases and 4 bases, with 12 bases remaining between them. Germline V CDR1 and CDR2: MNHNY, SVGAGI (reference sequence). The CDR3 is 14 residues long.